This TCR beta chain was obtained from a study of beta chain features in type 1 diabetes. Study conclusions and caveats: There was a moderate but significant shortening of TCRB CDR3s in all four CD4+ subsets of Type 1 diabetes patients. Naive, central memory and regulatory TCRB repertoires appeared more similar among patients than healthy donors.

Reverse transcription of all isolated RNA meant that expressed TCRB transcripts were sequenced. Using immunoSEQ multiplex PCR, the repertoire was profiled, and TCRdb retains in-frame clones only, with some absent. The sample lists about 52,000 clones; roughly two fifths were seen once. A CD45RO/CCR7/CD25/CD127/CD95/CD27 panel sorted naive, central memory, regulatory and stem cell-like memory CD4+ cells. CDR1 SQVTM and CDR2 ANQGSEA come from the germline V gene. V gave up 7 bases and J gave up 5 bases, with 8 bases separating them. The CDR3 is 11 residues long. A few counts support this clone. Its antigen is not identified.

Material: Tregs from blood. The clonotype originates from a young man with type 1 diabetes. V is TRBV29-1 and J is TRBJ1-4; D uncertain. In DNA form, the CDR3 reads TGCAGCGCGAGGAGCAATGAAAAACTGTTTTTT. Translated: CSARSNEKLFF.